What follows are 10 T cell receptor beta chains derived from one specimen sequenced in a study of human T cells and chemical hapten exposure (dated by TCRdb to about 2021). Total RNA was extracted from unfractionated whole blood that had been collected in Tempus Blood RNA tubes. Library preparation used 5' RACE. This sample was sequenced with an Illumina MiSeq. TCRdb applied fastp at Q25 and MiXCR to the public reads, then kept only in-frame beta chains. Each entry merges the rows of one CDR3 protein and shows their most common DNA and genes. In this sample the table shows around 100,000 distinct CDR3 sequences, approximately 20% of which occur a single time. Jointly, the top ten make up approximately 2.6% of the sample. The source of these receptors is a human donor in good health.

This chain links TRBV6-1 with TRBJ2-3, with 8 bases that match TRBD1. The length of the CDR3 is 15 residues. V shed 3 bases and J 2 bases; nucleotides not matched to a gene: 4. In germline, CDR1 is MNHNS, CDR2 SASEGT. CDR3 protein: CASSDAGGLTDTQYF. DNA of the CDR3: TGTGCCAGCAGTGACGCAGGGGGCCTCACAGATACGCAGTATTTT.

This clonotype came up many times. J is TRBJ2-5 and V is TRBV10-3; D unresolved. Looked up from germline, CDR1 is ENHRY and CDR2 is SYGVKD. The germline V and J ends were trimmed by 7 bases and 3 bases, with 12 bases remaining between them. There are 13 residues in the CDR3. CDR3 region: CAIKAFSEETQYF. The CDR3 nucleotides are TGTGCCATCAAGGCGTTTTCGGAAGAGACCCAGTACTTC.

The V gene is TRBV4-1, the J gene TRBJ2-3, with D tentatively TRBD2 (5 bases). V was clipped by 2 bases and J by 1 base, with 13 bases between them. Germline loops: CDR1 MGHRA, CDR2 YSYEKL. This CDR3 contains 16 residues. The chain's CDR3 is CASSQPGVSGTDTQYF. DNA of the CDR3: TGCGCCAGCAGCCAACCCGGGGTTAGCGGCACAGATACGCAGTATTTT.

The V gene is TRBV6-5, the J gene TRBJ1-3, with 7 bases lining up with TRBD1. Germline assignment: CDR1 MNHEY and CDR2 SVGAGI. This CDR3 has 15 residues. V was clipped by 6 bases and J by 4 bases; unmatched bases: 9. CDR3 in amino acids: CASRLDRVSGNTIYF. CDR3 nucleotides: TGTGCCAGCAGACTAGACAGGGTCAGCGGAAACACCATATATTTT.

This clonotype was seen a few times. The rearrangement links TRBV19 to TRBJ2-1; 9 nucleotides match TRBD2. The trim removed 2 bases at V and 7 bases at J, leaving 12 bases unmatched. The CDR3 totals 17 residues. Looked up from germline, CDR1 is LNHDA and CDR2 is SQIVND (reference sequence). CDR3 nucleotide sequence: TGTGCCAGTAGTATAAGGGACTTTGCGGGAGGGCTAAATGAGCAGTTCTTC. It translates to CASSIRDFAGGLNEQFF.

The chain recombines TRBV28 with TRBJ1-6; D is uncertain. V lost 5 bases and J lost 0, with 8 bases in between. There are 15 residues in the CDR3. Germline V gene sequence: CDR1 MDHEN, CDR2 SYDVKM. This chain's CDR3 is CASSAGSSYNSPLHF. The DNA of the CDR3 is TGTGCCAGCAGTGCGGGGAGCTCCTATAATTCACCCCTCCACTTT.

This sequence joins TRBV5-4 and TRBJ1-5; D gene uncertain. The V and J ends lost 5 bases and 0 bases respectively, with 9 bases between them. Germline assignment: CDR1 SGHNT and CDR2 YYREEE (reference sequence). This CDR3 has 14 residues. In DNA form, the CDR3 reads TGTGCCAGCAGTATAGGGAGTAGCAATCAGCCCCAGCATTTT. It yields the protein CASSIGSSNQPQHF.

This clonotype was observed a few times. The chain uses TRBV28 and TRBJ1-2; D uncertain. V lost 5 bases to trimming and J lost 0 bases, with 16 bases between them. Germline CDR1 and CDR2: MDHEN and SYDVKM. There are 16 residues in the CDR3. CDR3 in amino acids: CASSPNAQVTNYGYTF. The CDR3 DNA sequence: TGTGCCAGCAGTCCTAACGCCCAGGTTACTAACTATGGCTACACCTTC.

The rearrangement uses TRBV4-2 and TRBJ2-3, with 8 nucleotides matching TRBD2. CDR3 size: 15 residues. Trimming took 1 base from V and 4 from J; bases not matched to a gene: 4. CDR1 and CDR2 from the germline V gene are LGHNA and YNFKEQ. This CDR3 is CASSQVGGAPDTQYF. The CDR3 nucleotides read TGTGCCAGCAGCCAAGTCGGGGGGGCCCCAGATACGCAGTATTTT.

This clonotype was seen more than once but under ten times. J is TRBJ2-3 and V is TRBV29-1, with TRBD1 matching over 11 bases. This CDR3 spans 15 amino acids. The trim removed 4 bases at V and 6 bases at J, leaving 9 bases unmatched. From germline, CDR1 is SQVTM and CDR2 ANQGSEA. The CDR3 nucleotides are TGCAGCGTTGTTAAGGACAGGGGGCGTCGGGATACGCAGTATTTT. This sequence encodes CSVVKDRGRRDTQYF.